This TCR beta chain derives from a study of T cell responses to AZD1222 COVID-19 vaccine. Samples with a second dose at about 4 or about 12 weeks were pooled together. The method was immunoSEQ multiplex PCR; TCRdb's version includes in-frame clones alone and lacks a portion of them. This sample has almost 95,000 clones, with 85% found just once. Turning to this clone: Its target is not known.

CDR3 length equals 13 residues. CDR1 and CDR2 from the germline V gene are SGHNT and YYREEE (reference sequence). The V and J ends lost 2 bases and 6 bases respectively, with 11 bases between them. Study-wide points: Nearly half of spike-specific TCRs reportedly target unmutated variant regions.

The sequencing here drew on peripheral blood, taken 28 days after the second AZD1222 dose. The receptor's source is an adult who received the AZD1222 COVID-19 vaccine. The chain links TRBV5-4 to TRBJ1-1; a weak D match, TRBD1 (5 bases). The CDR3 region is CASSFPTASEAFF. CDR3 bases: TGTGCCAGCAGCTTCCCGACAGCCTCTGAAGCTTTCTTT.